This T cell receptor (beta chain) originates from a study of blood T cell repertoires in COVID-19. As for the study in general: COVID-19 samples from acute and convalescent phases originated in the United States, Italy and Spain. The cDNA or gDNA used as material had been derived from T cells, B-cell-depleted T cells, or PBMCs.

Original methodology: Quantification of nucleated cells was approximated via reference gene primer amplification. Only in-frame clones appear in the TCRdb table, and some are missing; sequencing was by immunoSEQ multiplex PCR. V and J calls and clone size are given by that table; D and trimming were obtained from the DNA. In the table there are around 200,000 clones, 88% of which are singletons. Trimming shortened V by 1 base and J by 0 bases, and 13 bases separated the two germline ends. The CDR3 totals 16 residues. Germline CDR1 reads LGHNA; CDR2 reads YSLEER. The receptor's source is a man aged 18 to 29 with active or convalescent COVID-19. Input material: peripheral blood. This rearrangement joins TRBV4-3 to TRBJ2-7; D is undetermined. CDR3 sequence (DNA): TGCGCCAGCAGCCAAGGGTACGGAAGGAGCTCCTACGAGCAGTACTTC. Its translation: CASSQGYGRSSYEQYF.